This T cell receptor (beta chain) stems from a study of somatic mutations in cytotoxic T cells in rheumatoid arthritis. Overall study context: Blood (just over 29 ml EDTA) from each patient was taken right after diagnosis, before any treatment.

Profiled with immunoSEQ multiplex PCR; TCRdb holds only in-frame clones, not every one. The sample carries about 9,000 clones, 75% to 80% recorded once. With respect to this clone: The antigen is not known.

The study, taken as a whole, reports: Antigenic targets recognized by the expanded CD8+ clones remained undetermined. In about an eighth of the 65 patients, the largest CD8+ clone exceeded 20% of CD8+ cells.

Material: CD8+ T cells sorted from blood. This TCR was sampled from an adult with rheumatoid arthritis.

The CDR3 here is CASTYTGTGDHEQYF. CDR3 bases: TGTGCCAGCACCTATACCGGGACAGGGGACCACGAGCAGTACTTC. This chain connects TRBV5-4 to TRBJ2-7; 10 positions match TRBD1. The length of the CDR3 is 15 residues. Germline loops: CDR1 SGHNT, CDR2 YYREEE (reference sequence). The V segment lost 6 bases and the J segment 5 bases; nucleotides outside the gene matches: 11. The full variable domain, rest sourced from reference TRBV5-4 and TRBJ2-7, is ETGVTQSPTHLIKTRGQQVTLRCSSQSGHNTVSWYQQALGQGPQFIFQYYREEENGRGNFPPRFSGLQFPNYSSELNVNALELDDSALYLCASTYTGTGDHEQYFGPGTRLTVT.